This TCR beta chain comes out of a study of blood T cell repertoires in COVID-19. The authors' processing: Reference gene primer amplification in the assay estimated nucleated cell counts. Assay: immunoSEQ multiplex PCR; the TCRdb copy retains only in-frame clones and omits some. The DNA gave D and trimming, while V, J and clone size come from that table. Of around 270,000 clones listed, about 91% were seen once; the top ten hold under 3%. This receptor was obtained from a person aged 18 to 30 with COVID-19, enrolled during active disease. The sequencing input was peripheral blood.

The DNA of the CDR3 is TGCAGCGTTGAGGAGGGGACGAACACTGAAGCTTTCTTT. It codes for CSVEEGTNTEAFF. J is TRBJ1-1 and V is TRBV29-1, with D maybe TRBD1 (5 bases). Germline values: CDR1 SQVTM, CDR2 ANQGSEA. Trimming removed 3 bases from V and 1 base from J, with 9 bases in between. This CDR3 spans 13 amino acids. The full variable domain, rest sourced from reference TRBV29-1 and TRBJ1-1, is SAVISQKPSRDICQRGTSLTIQCQVDSQVTMMFWYRQQPGQSLTLIATANQGSEATYESGFVIDKFPISRPNLTFSTLTVSNMSPEDSSIYLCSVEEGTNTEAFFGQGTRLTVV.